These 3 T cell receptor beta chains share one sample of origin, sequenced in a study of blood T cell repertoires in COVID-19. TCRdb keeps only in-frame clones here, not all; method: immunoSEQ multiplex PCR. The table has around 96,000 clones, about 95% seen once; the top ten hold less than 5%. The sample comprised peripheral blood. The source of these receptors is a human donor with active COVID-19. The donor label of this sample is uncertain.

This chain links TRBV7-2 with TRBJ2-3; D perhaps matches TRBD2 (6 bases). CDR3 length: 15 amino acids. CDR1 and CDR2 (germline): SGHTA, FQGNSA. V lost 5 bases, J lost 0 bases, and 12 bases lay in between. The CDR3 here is CASSTRTTSTDTQYF. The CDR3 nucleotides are TGTGCCAGCAGCACCCGGACTACTAGCACAGATACGCAGTATTTT.

CDR3 region: CASRSTPGLADYEQYF. The CDR3, as DNA: TGTGCAAGTCGCTCCACACCCGGACTAGCGGACTACGAGCAGTACTTC. The chain carries TRBV12-2 and TRBJ2-7; the tabulated D call, TRBD2, remains unverified against the DNA. TRBV12-2 is a pseudogene locus. The CDR3 has 16 residues.

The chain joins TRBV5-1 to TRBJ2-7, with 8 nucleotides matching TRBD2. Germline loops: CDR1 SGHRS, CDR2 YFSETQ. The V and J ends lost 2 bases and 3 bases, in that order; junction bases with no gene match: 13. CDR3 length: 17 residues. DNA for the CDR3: TGCGCCAGCAGCTTTGGGCTCCGGGAGGGAGGTTACTACGAGCAGTACTTC. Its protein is CASSFGLREGGYYEQYF.